These 10 T cell receptor beta chains came from one sample sequenced in a study of graft-versus-host responses after intestinal transplantation. Lymphocytes from graft epithelium and lamina propria were isolated. The repertoire was sequenced with immunoSEQ multiplex PCR; TCRdb's copy has only in-frame clones and lacks some. This table holds tens of thousands of clones, about 80% found once. The sample was ileum tissue, taken 98 days after intestinal transplantation. Source of these receptors: a human patient who received an intestinal transplant, so some T cells may come from the graft donor.

The chain links TRBV27 to TRBJ1-4, with D perhaps TRBD1 (6 bases). This CDR3 contains 15 residues. The germline gives CDR1 MNHEY, CDR2 SMNVEV (reference sequence). V was clipped by 6 bases and J by 7 bases, with 18 bases between them. The DNA of the CDR3 is TGTGCCAGCAGCCTCCGCGGGGGGCTAGGTGAAAAACTGTTTTTT. Its translation: CASSLRGGLGEKLFF.

The chain has TRBV10-2 and TRBJ2-5; perhaps TRBD1 as D (6 bases). CDR3 size: 15 residues. Trimming cost V 2 bases and J 5 bases, with 15 bases left between them. The germline gives CDR1 WSHSY, CDR2 SAAADI. The CDR3 region is CASSEIGTLIETQYF. The CDR3 nucleotides are TGCGCCAGCAGTGAGATAGGGACACTTATCGAGACCCAGTACTTC.

J is TRBJ1-2 and V is TRBV6-5, with D unresolved. This CDR3 spans 13 amino acids. V dropped 2 bases and J dropped 7 bases, with 11 bases sitting between them. Germline loops: CDR1 MNHEY, CDR2 SVGAGI. CDR3 nucleotide sequence: TGTGCCAGCAGTTACACCCTGGTCGGTGGCTACACCTTC. This translates into CASSYTLVGGYTF.

The V and J genes are TRBV9 and TRBJ2-1, with a weak D call TRBD2 (6 bases). The CDR3 is 15 amino acids. Deletions cut 0 bases from V and 9 bases from J, with 16 bases between. Germline V lookup: CDR1 SGDLS, CDR2 YYNGEE. The CDR3 nucleotides are TGTGCCAGCAGCGTAGAGGGGTTTCCGGGGGTTGAGCAGTTCTTC. It yields the protein CASSVEGFPGVEQFF. The full variable domain, rest sourced from reference TRBV9 and TRBJ2-1, is DSGVTQTPKHLITATGQRVTLRCSPRSGDLSVYWYQQSLDQGLQFLIQYYNGEERAKGNILERFSAQQFPDLHSELNLSSLELGDSALYFCASSVEGFPGVEQFFGPGTRLTVL.

A single count supports this clone. The chain employs TRBV4-2 and TRBJ2-7; 7 bases fit TRBD1. In germline, CDR1 is LGHNA, CDR2 YNFKEQ. The CDR3 contains 14 residues. Germline trimming cut 2 bases from V and 5 bases from J; bases unmatched to any gene: 6. CDR3 loop: CASSQKGASHEQYF. The CDR3 DNA reads TGTGCCAGCAGCCAAAAGGGGGCTAGCCACGAGCAGTACTTC.

This chain joins TRBV5-5 and TRBJ2-7, with D tentatively TRBD1 or TRBD2 (5 bases each). Germline V CDR1 and CDR2: SGHKS, YYEKEE (reference sequence). V dropped 3 bases and J dropped 0 bases, with 19 bases sitting between them. This CDR3 has 17 residues. CDR3 DNA sequence: TGTGCCAGCAGCTGGGACGCAGAAATACAAAACTCCTACGAGCAGTACTTC. Amino acids: CASSWDAEIQNSYEQYF.

The rearrangement links TRBV5-1 to TRBJ2-4, with 10 bases matching TRBD1. Germline V gives CDR1 SGHRS, CDR2 YFSETQ. V dropped 0 bases and J dropped 3; count of bases not matched to a gene: 0. This CDR3 contains 15 residues. The DNA for the CDR3 is TGCGCCAGCAGCTTGGGGACAGGGGGCAAAAACATTCAGTACTTC. Translated: CASSLGTGGKNIQYF.

The genes are TRBV27 and TRBJ2-2; D might be TRBD2 (6 bases). CDR1 MNHEY and CDR2 SMNVEV come from the germline V gene (reference sequence). This CDR3 contains 15 residues. The V and J ends lost 5 bases and 0 bases respectively, with 10 bases between them. As DNA, the CDR3 is TGTGCCAGCAGTACGGAGGGGTCGAACACCGGGGAGCTGTTTTTT. This translates into CASSTEGSNTGELFF.

This clone has only one observation. This chain joins TRBV4-1 and TRBJ1-4, with 7 bases aligning to TRBD1. Unmatched junction bases numbered 8, after V lost 4 bases and J lost 6 bases. The CDR3 covers 15 residues. The germline gives CDR1 MGHRA, CDR2 YSYEKL. The CDR3 is CASSPRPGTDEKLFF. The CDR3 bases are TGCGCCAGCAGCCCCCGACCCGGGACAGATGAAAAACTGTTTTTT.

The V gene is TRBV19, the J gene TRBJ1-2; 12 bases match TRBD1. CDR1 is LNHDA and CDR2 is SQIVND in the germline V gene (reference sequence). The length of the CDR3 is 15 residues. V shed 6 bases and J 8 bases; nucleotides not matched to a gene: 10. The CDR3 loop is CASRRPGQGAQGYTF. The CDR3 DNA sequence: TGTGCCAGTAGGCGTCCGGGACAGGGGGCGCAGGGCTACACCTTC.